A selection of T cell receptor beta chains follows, all from one sample in a study of blood T cells in healthy people across ages. TCRdb redid the calling of the 5' RACE reads with MiXCR, one entry per CDR3 protein. Among about 1,400,000 distinct CDR3 sequences listed, 42% were seen once. Sequenced: blood. The source is a woman younger than 30 in good health. The conserved cysteine and the conserved F or W are not part of the CDR3 here.

v_call cdr3_aa
TRBV7-9 ASSPFGRDRDTQY
TRBV11-2 ASSRLAGYQETQY
TRBV12-3/TRBV12-4 ASSLVRGASEKLF
TRBV28 ATTRPGAQRVGELF
TRBV3-1 AGSPTGAPGNTIY
TRBV20-1 SARGLAGVTYEQY
TRBV6-5 ASSYSRSLNTEAF
TRBV27 ASSPTRVVEGKKTQY
TRBV10-3 AISEGLRTGSGYT
TRBV7-9 ASSLGQGAF
TRBV28 ASSLGQTFNYGYT
TRBV20-1 SARDPAGVGEREQY
TRBV7-9 ASSLEYSTGELF
TRBV6-6 ASSYAGQGVTDTQY
TRBV6-2/TRBV6-3 ASSFTSGRDTQY
TRBV7-8 ASSQTRQGSYNEQY